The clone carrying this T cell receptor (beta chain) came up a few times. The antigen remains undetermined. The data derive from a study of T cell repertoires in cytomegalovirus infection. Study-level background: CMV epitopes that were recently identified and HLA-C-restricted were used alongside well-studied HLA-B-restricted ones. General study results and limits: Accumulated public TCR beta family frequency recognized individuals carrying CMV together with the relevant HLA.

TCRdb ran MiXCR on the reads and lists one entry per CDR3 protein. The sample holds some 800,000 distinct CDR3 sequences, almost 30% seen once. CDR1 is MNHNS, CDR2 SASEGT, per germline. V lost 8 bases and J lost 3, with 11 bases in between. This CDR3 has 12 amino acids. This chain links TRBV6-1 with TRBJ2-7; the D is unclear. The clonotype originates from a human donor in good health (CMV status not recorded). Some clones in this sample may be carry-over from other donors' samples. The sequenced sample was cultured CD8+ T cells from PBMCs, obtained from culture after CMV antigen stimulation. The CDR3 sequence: CASFSMIYEQYF. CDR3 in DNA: TGTGCCAGCTTTTCTATGATCTACGAGCAGTACTTC.